The 26 T cell receptor beta chains below were found in one sample sequenced in a study of CD8+CD57+ T cells in acquired aplastic anemia. The template for TCR beta VDJ and CDR3 sequence profiling was genomic DNA. Each CDR3 protein is one row after TCRdb ran MiXCR on the reads. The table includes approximately 470,000 distinct CDR3 sequences, more than 25% detected once. Only patients with CD8+CD57+ cell expansion on flow cytometry were chosen for sequencing. What was sequenced was sorted CD4+, CD8+, or CD8+CD57+ T cells (not recorded which) from PBMCs. The receptors derive from a human donor with aplastic anemia.

This clonotype was counted at least ten times. V is TRBV9 and J is TRBJ2-7, with 11 bases aligning to TRBD1. In germline, CDR1 is SGDLS, CDR2 YYNGEE. The CDR3 extends over 14 amino acids. The V gene end was trimmed by 3 bases and the J gene end by 5 bases; junction bases not matched to a gene: 4. The CDR3 region has the DNA TGTGCCAGCAGCGCGGGGACAGGGGGAAACGAGCAGTACTTC. The encoded protein is CASSAGTGGNEQYF.

This chain connects TRBV10-3 to TRBJ2-7, with D perhaps matching TRBD2 (7 bases). Trimming stripped 10 bases from V and 0 bases from J, with 22 bases between. CDR1 ENHRY and CDR2 SYGVKD come from the germline V gene. The CDR3 has 16 amino acids. The CDR3 loop reads CASSQRGGRLSYEQYF. Here the CDR3 DNA reads TGTGCCAGCAGCCAAAGGGGGGGCCGCCTCTCCTACGAGCAGTACTTC.

This clonotype appeared many times. The V and J genes are TRBV2 and TRBJ2-1; D possibly corresponds to TRBD2 (7 bases). The length of the CDR3 is 15 residues. Between the trimmed V and J ends, which lost 1 base and 8 bases, there was a span of 15 bases. Looked up from germline, CDR1 is SNHLY and CDR2 is FYNNEI. The CDR3 protein is CASSEVGGGPYEQFF. The CDR3 DNA reads TGTGCCAGCAGTGAAGTAGGGGGAGGGCCGTATGAGCAGTTCTTC.

The chain carries TRBV10-3 and TRBJ2-7; tentatively, D is TRBD2 (5 bases). The V end lost 2 bases, the J end lost 2 bases, and 13 bases lay between the germline ends. The CDR3 contains 15 residues. CDR1 is ENHRY and CDR2 is SYGVKD in the germline V gene. The CDR3 loop reads CAISETLERAYEQYF. In nucleotides, the CDR3 is TGTGCCATCAGTGAGACCCTCGAGAGGGCCTACGAGCAGTACTTC.

Only a few counts were recorded for this clonotype. This sequence joins TRBV7-9 and TRBJ2-1; D gene ambiguous. The V end lost 5 bases, the J end lost 8 bases, and 13 bases lay between the germline ends. CDR1 is SEHNR and CDR2 is FQNEAQ in the germline V gene (reference sequence). CDR3 length equals 13 residues. The DNA of the CDR3 is TGTGCCAGCAGCCTAGACGCGTCGGATGAGCAGTTCTTC. This codes for CASSLDASDEQFF.

The rearrangement joins TRBV19 to TRBJ2-7, with D possibly being TRBD1 (5 bases). The CDR3 totals 14 residues. V dropped 11 bases and J dropped 7 bases, with 24 bases sitting between them. Germline V gene data show CDR1 as LNHDA and CDR2 as SQIVND (reference sequence). CDR3 DNA: TGTGCCTGGGAAAACCAGGGTACTACGCGTGAGCAGTACTTC. As protein: CAWENQGTTREQYF.

This clonotype was picked up one time. The CDR3 does not end in the conserved phenylalanine or tryptophan, so this is likely a read error. The chain carries TRBV9 and TRBJ1-1; D uncertain. The V gene lost 4 bases and the J gene lost 1 base, with 11 bases spanning the gap. Germline loops: CDR1 SGDLS, CDR2 YYNGEE. The CDR3 totals 14 residues. The CDR3, as DNA: TGTGCCAGCAGCCCTCAGACCGGGAACACTGAAGCTTTCCTT. It codes for CASSPQTGNTEAFL.

At least ten counts were recorded for this clonotype. The chain is built from TRBV20-1 and TRBJ1-2, with 9 bases aligning to TRBD1. J lost 4 bases, V lost 6 bases, and 9 bases had no gene match. Germline V CDR1 and CDR2: DFQATT, SNEGSKA (reference sequence). The CDR3 has 14 amino acids. The CDR3 sequence: CSARPGQGFYGYTF. The CDR3 DNA follows: TGCAGTGCCCGGCCGGGACAGGGATTCTATGGCTACACCTTC.

The V call is TRBV2, the J call TRBJ2-1, with no clear D. The V end was cut by 1 base, the J end by 0 bases, with 10 bases between. The length of the CDR3 is 16 residues. The germline V gene encodes CDR1 SNHLY and CDR2 FYNNEI. The CDR3 region is CASSEVGASSYNEQFF. In DNA form, the CDR3 reads TGTGCCAGCAGTGAAGTCGGAGCCAGCTCCTACAATGAGCAGTTCTTC. Full variable domain (outside the CDR3, taken from reference TRBV2 and TRBJ2-1): EPEVTQTPSHQVTQMGQEVILRCVPISNHLYFYWYRQILGQKVEFLVSFYNNEISEKSEIFDDQFSVERPDGSNFTLKIRSTKLEDSAMYFCASSEVGASSYNEQFFGPGTRLTVL.

This clonotype was observed once. This rearrangement joins TRBV25-1 to TRBJ2-7; TRBD1 agrees at 11 bases. Germline CDR1 and CDR2: MGHDK and SYGVNS. The CDR3 is 15 residues long. V dropped 5 bases and J dropped 3; count of bases not matched to a gene: 6. CDR3 sequence (DNA): TGTGCCAGCAGTTCGACCGGGACAGGGGGCTACGAGCAGTACTTC. Translation gives CASSSTGTGGYEQYF.

The chain carries TRBV11-1 and TRBJ2-3, with D perhaps TRBD2 (5 bases). Trimming pared 1 base from V and 5 bases from J, leaving 16 bases between. Germline V lookup: CDR1 SGHAT, CDR2 FQDESV (reference sequence). CDR3 size: 16 residues. The CDR3 sequence: CASSLDGAAGLDTQYF. In DNA form, the CDR3 reads TGTGCCAGCAGCTTAGATGGTGCAGCCGGACTAGATACGCAGTATTTT.

The rearrangement links TRBV12-3 or TRBV12-4 to TRBJ1-2; D perhaps matches TRBD1 (5 bases). V lost 3 bases to trimming and J lost 2 bases, with 13 bases between them. This CDR3 is 15 amino acids long. The CDR3, as DNA: TGTGCCAGCAGTTTCCAAGGGGCGGGGAACTATGGCTACACCTTC. It codes for CASSFQGAGNYGYTF.

Concerning this clonotype: Possible read error: a much larger clone is one base away. The J gene is TRBJ1-5, the V gene TRBV20-1; TRBD1 agrees at 7 bases. J was trimmed by 2 bases and V by 4 bases; bases with no gene match: 8. Germline V gene lookup returns CDR1 DFQATT and CDR2 SNEGSKA (reference sequence). The CDR3 extends over 15 amino acids. CDR3 region: CSAKAGQERNQPQHF. The CDR3 DNA reads TGCAGTGCTAAGGCCGGACAGGAGCGCAATCAGCCCCAGCATTTT.

CDR3 DNA sequence: TGTGCCAGCAGTCCCGGACAGGGAATTTCACCCCTCCACTTT. As protein: CASSPGQGISPLHF. The V call is TRBV11-1, the J call TRBJ1-6; 8 nucleotides agree with TRBD1. Per the germline V gene, CDR1 is SGHAT and CDR2 is FQDESV (reference sequence). The CDR3 totals 14 residues. Unmatched junction bases numbered 7, after V lost 6 bases and J lost 9 bases.

The CDR3 protein is CASSLALGDRVNTEAFF. In DNA form, the CDR3 reads TGTGCCAGCAGTTTAGCGTTGGGGGACAGGGTGAACACTGAAGCTTTCTTT. V and J are TRBV12-3 or TRBV12-4 and TRBJ1-1; 9 positions match TRBD1. The trim removed 0 bases at V and 0 bases at J, leaving 5 bases unmatched. The CDR3 sequence is 17 residues long.

In this sample, this clonotype turned up a few times. The chain joins TRBV5-6 to TRBJ1-2; unclear D gene. The germline gives CDR1 SGHDT, CDR2 YYEEEE. This CDR3 has 14 residues. Trimming removed 4 bases from V and 6 bases from J, with 16 bases in between. CDR3 sequence reads: CASSPVRYYDGYTF. The DNA for the CDR3 is TGTGCCAGCAGCCCAGTTCGCTATTATGATGGCTACACCTTC.

The sample holds a few counts of this clonotype. A much larger clone lies a single base off, so this may be a read error. The chain is built from TRBV2 and TRBJ2-2; unclear D gene. Between the trimmed V and J ends, which lost 4 bases and 3 bases, there was a span of 9 bases. The germline gives CDR1 SNHLY, CDR2 FYNNEI. The CDR3 is 14 amino acids. For the CDR3, the DNA is TGTGCCAGCAGTGGTGACGGCTACACCGGGGAGCTGTTTTTT. It codes for CASSGDGYTGELFF.

The chain uses TRBV7-6 and TRBJ2-1, with D maybe TRBD2 (6 bases). This CDR3 region has 16 residues. From germline, CDR1 is SGHVS and CDR2 FNYEAQ. Trimming shortened V by 2 bases and J by 0 bases, and 11 bases separated the two germline ends. The CDR3 region has the DNA TGTGCCAGCAGCTTAAGTGAACTAGCCTCCTACAATGAGCAGTTCTTC. Translating gives CASSLSELASYNEQFF.

Remarks on this clonotype: One end of the junction is discordant with germline, which a read error may explain. The chain couples TRBV5-6 to TRBJ2-7; TRBD2 might be the D (5 bases). The V gene's germline CDR1 is SGHDT and CDR2 YYEEEE. The CDR3 is 13 residues long. CDR3 nucleotides: TGTGCCAGCAGCTTTTCGGAGGCCTACGAGCAGCACTTC. Amino acid sequence: CASSFSEAYEQHF.

Concerning this clonotype: With a much larger clone just one base away, this may be a read error. The chain has TRBV20-1 and TRBJ2-7; D possibly corresponds to TRBD1 (5 bases). Germline loops: CDR1 DFQATT, CDR2 SNEGSKA (reference sequence). The CDR3 is 14 residues long. The CDR3 DNA reads as TGCAGTGCTAGTGGAAAACAGGTGCCCTACGGGCAGTACTTC. Translation gives CSASGKQVPYGQYF.

This clonotype was counted at least ten times. The V call is TRBV10-3, the J call TRBJ2-3, with 7 bases lining up with TRBD2. The CDR3 sequence is 15 residues long. Germline assignment: CDR1 ENHRY and CDR2 SYGVKD. J lost 5 bases, V lost 3 bases, and 8 bases had no gene match. The CDR3 sequence: CAISDSRGGRDTQYF. The CDR3 region has the DNA TGTGCCATCAGTGATTCGCGGGGAGGGCGAGATACGCAGTATTTT.

V and J are TRBV24-1 and TRBJ2-7; D is ambiguous. This CDR3 region has 9 residues. The germline V and J ends were trimmed by 4 bases and 10 bases, with 4 bases remaining between them. Germline assignment: CDR1 KGHDR and CDR2 SFDVKD. The CDR3 DNA reads TGTGCCACCAGTGAAGGACAGTACTTC. Translated: CATSEGQYF.

This clonotype was counted ten times or more. CDR3 sequence (DNA): TGTGCCAGCAGTGCATATCTGATGGGATCTGGGGCCAACGTCCTGACTTTC. Translation gives CASSAYLMGSGANVLTF. The chain uses TRBV2 and TRBJ2-6; D not resolved. Germline CDR1 SNHLY, CDR2 FYNNEI. With 4 bases removed from V and 1 base from J, the gap between germline ends came to 14 bases. The CDR3 is 17 amino acids.

CDR3 in DNA: TGTGCCAGCAGTCACCGGACAGGGCTGGGAGGGAACGAGCAGTACTTC. It yields the protein CASSHRTGLGGNEQYF. The chain is built from TRBV28 and TRBJ2-7; weak D call: TRBD1 (8 bases). The CDR3 loop spans 16 amino acids. Per germline, CDR1 MDHEN and CDR2 SYDVKM. The V gene lost 5 bases and the J gene lost 5 bases, with 22 bases spanning the gap.

There are many counts of this clonotype. This chain uses TRBV20-1 with TRBJ2-3; a possible D gene is TRBD2 (5 bases). Germline V gene data show CDR1 as DFQATT and CDR2 as SNEGSKA (reference sequence). V was cut by 6 bases and J by 5 bases, with 9 bases left in between. CDR3 length: 11 amino acids. The CDR3 DNA is TGCAGTGCCGGGGTGTTAGATACGCAGTATTTT. Translation: CSAGVLDTQYF.

This clonotype has ten or more counts. The chain has TRBV15 and TRBJ2-7; no reliable D call. CDR1 LNHNV and CDR2 YYDKDF come from the germline V gene (reference sequence). Trimming took off 0 bases at V and 3 bases at J, with 12 bases between the two ends. This CDR3 is built from 15 residues. The CDR3 nucleotides read TGTGCCACCAGCAGAGACGACCAAGTTCACTACGAGCAGTACTTC. It specifies CATSRDDQVHYEQYF.